Listed here is a single T cell receptor (beta chain). Its antigen remains unidentified. Trimming cost V 7 bases and J 6 bases, with 15 bases left between them. Germline values: CDR1 SQVTM, CDR2 ANQGSEA. The CDR3 loop spans 12 amino acids. The data were obtained in a study of CD8+CD57+ T cells in acquired aplastic anemia. Study as a whole: DNA per sorted CD4+ or CD8+ sample ranged roughly 0.19 to 30 ug, averaging around 3.1 ug. There were about 10.8 million reads, on average, for CD4+ cells from healthy donors.

Study conclusions and caveats: The same twenty-nine CD8+ CDR3 sequences occurred in patients and in controls.

The template used for profiling TCR beta VDJ and CDR3 was genomic DNA. In TCRdb, the reads were re-called with MiXCR into one record per CDR3 protein. Here the sample spans 200,000 to 250,000 distinct CDR3 sequences, approximately 35% being singletons. Sequenced sample: sorted CD4+, CD8+, or CD8+CD57+ T cells (not recorded which) from PBMCs. The rearrangement links TRBV29-1 to TRBJ1-1; the D is unclear. The sequence came from a human donor in good health, serving as a control. CDR3 DNA sequence: TGCAGCGCTGTGGGCCTTAACGCTGAAGCTTTCTTT. Protein sequence: CSAVGLNAEAFF.